This TCR beta chain appears in the sequencing data of a study of T-cell reconstitution after alpha-beta-depleted transplantation in children. TCRbeta library construction was performed incorporating unique molecular identifiers. TCRdb redid the calling of the PCR reads with MiXCR, one entry per CDR3 protein. Here the sample spans about 540,000 distinct CDR3 sequences, approximately 16% being singletons. This CDR3 has 16 amino acids. Germline CDR1 is SEHNR and CDR2 is FQNEAQ (reference sequence). Between the trimmed V and J ends, which lost 5 bases and 0 bases, there was a span of 11 bases. The sequencing here drew on PBMCs from the stem cell graft donor, taken from the stem cell graft. The receptor was derived from a human donor who donated a stem cell graft to a child with acute lymphoblastic leukemia. This rearrangement joins TRBV7-9 to TRBJ1-6; D not certain. The CDR3 region has the DNA TGTGCCAGCAGCCTCGAGGTGATCTCCTATAATTCACCCCTCCACTTT. It codes for CASSLEVISYNSPLHF.